This record concerns one TCR beta chain sequence. Its antigen is undetermined. These data belong to a study of T cell responses to AZD1222 COVID-19 vaccine. Study-wide points: Reports say nearly half of spike-specific TCRs go after unmutated variant regions.

Here immunoSEQ multiplex PCR was the method, and the copy in TCRdb shows in-frame clones only, minus some. The sample yields 90,000 to 120,000 clones, around 91% seen once. Trimming shortened V by 5 bases and J by 2 bases, and 13 bases separated the two germline ends. Germline loops: CDR1 MNHEY, CDR2 SVGAGI. CDR3 length equals 14 residues. This specimen consisted of peripheral blood, obtained on day 0 of AZD1222 vaccination. This receptor was identified in an adult in good health. This rearrangement joins TRBV6-5 to TRBJ2-7, with a tentative D call TRBD1 (6 bases). This CDR3 is CASSRDPGAYEQYF. Here the CDR3 DNA reads TGTGCCAGCAGTCGTGATCCAGGGGCCTACGAGCAGTACTTC.